The present entry profiles one T cell receptor (beta chain) with its context. Its target is unknown. It was with 60 Vbeta and 13 Jbeta primers that the PCR ran. Clones were read by immunoSEQ multiplex PCR, and TCRdb kept only the in-frame ones, dropping some. The sample has 100,000 to 150,000 clones, 74% seen once; the top ten hold over 3.5%. The CDR3 spans 14 residues. Germline V CDR1 and CDR2: SGHTA, FQGNSA. The V end lost 7 bases, the J end lost 9 bases, and 16 bases lay between the germline ends. The record originates from a study of cytomegalovirus exposure and HLA in healthy donors. Findings and caveats of the study: When analyzed later, a missense DCLRE1C variant was found to be linked to TCR beta V- and J-gene trimming. Earlier analysis yielded a pattern in which most TCR beta V segments were productive about 90% or about 30% of the time.

This clonotype was obtained from a woman between 45 and 65 years old in good health and CMV-seropositive. Sequencing used PBMCs. The chain has TRBV7-2 and TRBJ1-6; TRBD1 might be the D (5 bases). This chain's CDR3 is CASTLVRGGSPLHF. The DNA for the CDR3 is TGTGCCAGCACGCTGGTGAGGGGAGGTTCACCCCTCCACTTT. The full variable domain, completed using reference TRBV7-2 and TRBJ1-6, is GAGVSQSPSNKVTEKGKDVELRCDPISGHTALYWYRQSLGQGLEFLIYFQGNSAPDKSGLPSDRFSAERTGGSVSTLTIQRTQQEDSAVYLCASTLVRGGSPLHFGNGTRLTVT.